This TCR beta chain is from a study of blood T cell repertoires in COVID-19. V dropped 0 bases and J dropped 13 bases, with 12 bases sitting between them. The CDR3 spans 12 residues. Germline values: CDR1 SGHTA, CDR2 FQGNSA. Sequencing used immunoSEQ multiplex PCR; TCRdb keeps in-frame clones, though not all of them. The sample lists roughly 380,000 clones; roughly 89% were seen once. The sequence derives from a woman aged 60 to 75 with COVID-19, enrolled during active disease. The source material was peripheral blood. V gene TRBV7-2 combines with J gene TRBJ1-2; D is unclear. CDR3 in DNA: TGTGCCAGCAGCTTAGCGGGAGGGAGACCCACCTTC. It encodes CASSLAGGRPTF. Based on the CDR3 plus reference TRBV7-2 and TRBJ1-2, the full variable domain is GAGVSQSPSNKVTEKGKDVELRCDPISGHTALYWYRQSLGQGLEFLIYFQGNSAPDKSGLPSDRFSAERTGGSVSTLTIQRTQQEDSAVYLCASSLAGGRPTFGSGTRLTVV.